The 3 T cell receptor beta chains in this list originate from one sample, sequenced in a study of T cell changes during pregnancy in multiple sclerosis. The method was immunoSEQ multiplex PCR; TCRdb's version includes in-frame clones alone and lacks a portion of them. This sample yields 45,000 to 75,000 clones, of which 85% to 95% are seen a single time; around 0.85% belongs to the top ten. The sample was peripheral blood, taken in the first trimester of pregnancy. The source of these receptors is a female donor with multiple sclerosis, enrolled in a pregnancy study.

The CDR3 coding sequence is TGCGCCAGCAGCTTCCGGGGACAGGACATGAACACTGAAGCTTTCTTT. Protein product: CASSFRGQDMNTEAFF. The gene calls are TRBV5-1 and TRBJ1-1; TRBD1 aligns across 8 bases. Germline-derived CDR1 and CDR2 are SGHRS and YFSETQ. The junction had 6 bases not matched to a gene; V was cut back by 2 bases and J by 0 bases. This CDR3 comprises 16 residues.

This clone came up once. The V call is TRBV4-1, the J call TRBJ2-4; TRBD2 aligns across 10 bases. V trimming: 0 bases; J trimming: 8 bases; junction bases outside the gene matches: 13. Germline V gene sequence: CDR1 MGHRA, CDR2 YSYEKL. CDR3 length: 18 amino acids. In DNA form, the CDR3 reads TGCGCCAGCAGCCAAGAACCCGGGTCAGGACTAGCGGAGGACATTCAGTACTTC. Translation gives CASSQEPGSGLAEDIQYF.

The J gene is TRBJ2-7, the V gene TRBV7-2, with TRBD1 identical over 7 bases. This CDR3 comprises 15 residues. In germline, CDR1 is SGHTA, CDR2 FQGNSA. The V segment lost 2 bases and the J segment 3 bases; nucleotides outside the gene matches: 7. The CDR3 region has the DNA TGTGCCAGCAGCTTACAGGGACAGTTACGCTACGAGCAGTACTTC. This gives the protein CASSLQGQLRYEQYF.